This TCR beta chain was captured in a study of T cell repertoires in cytomegalovirus infection. This clonotype was counted many times. What it binds is unknown. The germline V gene has CDR1 SGHVS and CDR2 FNYEAQ. V lost 5 bases, J lost 6 bases, and 13 bases lay in between. The CDR3 totals 13 residues. From the reads, TCRdb called clonotypes with MiXCR, one entry per CDR3 protein. The table records approximately 910,000 distinct CDR3 sequences, approximately 31% of them present only once. This chain connects TRBV7-6 to TRBJ1-2; no clear D gene. This sequence was found in a human donor in good health (CMV status not recorded). Some clones in this sample may be carry-over from other donors' samples. The specimen was cultured CD8+ T cells from PBMCs, collected from culture after CMV antigen stimulation. CDR3: CASSDIKADGYTF. The CDR3 region has the DNA TGTGCCAGCAGCGACATAAAGGCAGATGGCTACACCTTC. Using reference TRBV7-6 and TRBJ1-2 for the parts outside the CDR3, the full variable domain is GAGVSQSPRYKVTKRGQDVALRCDPISGHVSLYWYRQALGQGPEFLTYFNYEAQQDKSGLPNDRFSAERPEGSISTLTIQRTEQRDSAMYRCASSDIKADGYTFGSGTRLTVV.